This T cell receptor beta chain was profiled in a study of T cell changes during pregnancy in multiple sclerosis. Looked up from germline, CDR1 is SNHLY and CDR2 is FYNNEI. CDR3 length: 14 amino acids. Germline trimming cut 6 bases from V and 6 bases from J; bases unmatched to any gene: 6. Repertoires were generated with immunoSEQ multiplex PCR, while TCRdb's copy carries only in-frame clones and drops some. This table has approximately 48,000 clones, 75% to 95% appearing once. The sample here was CD8+ T cells from peripheral blood mononuclear cells, taken after pregnancy. This receptor was identified in a female donor with multiple sclerosis, enrolled in a pregnancy study. The chain combines TRBV2 with TRBJ1-4; 8 nucleotides agree with TRBD1. The CDR3 reads CASRAGGADEKLFF. The CDR3 nucleotides read TGTGCCAGCAGGGCAGGGGGCGCAGATGAAAAACTGTTTTTT.